These 30 T cell receptor beta chains were sequenced from one sample in a study of technical replicates of blood from a few donors. Some clones are missing from TCRdb's copy, which holds only in-frame ones; the method was immunoSEQ multiplex PCR. The data hold approximately 70,000 clones, with about nine tenths observed a single time. Sequencing was done on a sample of T cells isolated from PBMCs. These receptors were obtained from a human donor in good health.

The chain is built from TRBV29-1 and TRBJ2-1, with 7 bases that match TRBD1. The CDR3 is 12 amino acids. After removal of 7 bases from V and 4 bases from J, the junction contained 4 bases not matched to a gene. CDR1 SQVTM and CDR2 ANQGSEA come from the germline V gene. In DNA, the CDR3 is TGCAGCGCTAAGACAGGGTACAATGAGCAGTTCTTC. Translating it yields CSAKTGYNEQFF.

J is TRBJ2-7 and V is TRBV19, with 7 bases lining up with TRBD2. The CDR3 is made up of 13 amino acids. Germline V gene data show CDR1 as LNHDA and CDR2 as SQIVND (reference sequence). The trim removed 5 bases at V and 5 bases at J, leaving 6 bases unmatched. CDR3 coding DNA: TGTGCCAGTAGTCTCCTGGGAGGGGACGAGCAGTACTTC. Its protein is CASSLLGGDEQYF.

This chain joins TRBV18 and TRBJ1-5; 11 bases are a match to TRBD1. Trimming took 5 bases from V and 4 from J; bases not matched to a gene: 4. This CDR3 comprises 15 residues. From germline, CDR1 is KGHSH and CDR2 LQKENI. The CDR3 sequence is CASSYRDRGNQPQHF. As DNA, the CDR3 is TGTGCCAGCTCATACCGGGACAGGGGGAATCAGCCCCAGCATTTT.

This clone has only one observation. The genes are TRBV9 and TRBJ2-1, with 8 bases that match TRBD2. J lost 0 bases, V lost 5 bases, and 10 bases had no gene match. The CDR3 consists of 17 residues. From germline, CDR1 is SGDLS and CDR2 YYNGEE. This CDR3 reads CASSSSPSGSSYNEQFF. The DNA of the CDR3 is TGTGCCAGCAGTTCCTCCCCCAGCGGGAGCTCCTACAATGAGCAGTTCTTC. Filled out from reference TRBV9 and TRBJ2-1, the complete variable domain reads DSGVTQTPKHLITATGQRVTLRCSPRSGDLSVYWYQQSLDQGLQFLIQYYNGEERAKGNILERFSAQQFPDLHSELNLSSLELGDSALYFCASSSSPSGSSYNEQFFGPGTRLTVL.

The CDR3 spells CAWGREKLFF. The DNA of the CDR3 is TGTGCCTGGGGGAGGGAAAAACTGTTTTTT. The chain is built from TRBV30 and TRBJ1-4; no clear D. The CDR3 has 10 residues. The V gene lost 5 bases and the J gene lost 8 bases, with 6 bases spanning the gap. Per the germline V gene, CDR1 is GTSNPN and CDR2 is SVGIG (reference sequence). The full variable domain, with the rest looked up from reference TRBV30 and TRBJ1-4, is SQTIHQWPATLVQPVGSPLSLECTVEGTSNPNLYWYRQAAGRGLQLLFYSVGIGQISSEVPQNLSASRPQDRQFILSSKKLLLSDSGFYLCAWGREKLFFGSGTQLSVL.

The chain couples TRBV11-2 to TRBJ1-2; 9 bases agree with TRBD1. The CDR3 covers 13 residues. V was clipped by 5 bases and J by 8 bases; unmatched bases: 6. Germline CDR1 and CDR2: SGHAT and FQNNGV. The CDR3 nucleotides are TGTGCCAGCAGCCAGGGACAGGGCAACGGCTACACCTTC. Translating gives CASSQGQGNGYTF.

The chain joins TRBV2 to TRBJ2-1; TRBD2 aligns across 8 bases. Trimming cost V 6 bases and J 5 bases; bases outside gene matches: 3. Per germline, CDR1 SNHLY and CDR2 FYNNEI. This CDR3 is built from 13 residues. The CDR3 region is CASRAGGDNEQFF. The CDR3 nucleotides are TGTGCCAGCAGGGCGGGAGGAGACAATGAGCAGTTCTTC.

The J gene is TRBJ1-2, the V gene TRBV6-6; D is unclear. The CDR3 spans 10 residues. Trimming took 5 bases from V and 6 from J, leaving 4 bases between them. Germline loops: CDR1 MNHNY, CDR2 SVGAGI (reference sequence). The DNA for the CDR3 is TGTGCCAGCAGTCATGATGGCTACACCTTC. Translated, it gives CASSHDGYTF.

CDR3 in amino acids: CASSPEGLADNEQFF. The DNA for the CDR3 is TGTGCCAGCAGCCCCGAGGGACTAGCGGACAATGAGCAGTTCTTC. This chain links TRBV5-4 with TRBJ2-1; 11 nucleotides align to TRBD2. V lost 4 bases to trimming and J lost 5 bases; unmatched junction nucleotides: 5. Germline V CDR1 and CDR2: SGHNT, YYREEE (reference sequence). The CDR3 is made up of 15 amino acids. The full variable domain, its missing parts supplied by reference TRBV5-4 and TRBJ2-1, is ETGVTQSPTHLIKTRGQQVTLRCSSQSGHNTVSWYQQALGQGPQFIFQYYREEENGRGNFPPRFSGLQFPNYSSELNVNALELDDSALYLCASSPEGLADNEQFFGPGTRLTVL.

The chain combines TRBV2 with TRBJ2-6; 7 bases align to TRBD1. The V segment lost 9 bases and the J segment 2 bases; nucleotides outside the gene matches: 1. This CDR3 is 13 amino acids long. Germline V lookup: CDR1 SNHLY, CDR2 FYNNEI. The CDR3 is CARTGAGANVLTF. DNA of the CDR3: TGTGCCAGAACAGGGGCTGGGGCCAACGTCCTGACTTTC. Combining the CDR3 with reference TRBV2 and TRBJ2-6 gives the whole variable domain EPEVTQTPSHQVTQMGQEVILRCVPISNHLYFYWYRQILGQKVEFLVSFYNNEISEKSEIFDDQFSVERPDGSNFTLKIRSTKLEDSAMYFCARTGAGANVLTFGAGSRLTVL.

This rearrangement joins TRBV7-8 to TRBJ2-7; a possible D gene is TRBD1 (5 bases). This CDR3 has 14 residues. Germline CDR1 reads SGHVS; CDR2 reads FQNEAQ. Trimming cost V 8 bases and J 3 bases, with 17 bases left between them. CDR3 sequence reads: CASGHIVVGYEQYF. DNA of the CDR3: TGTGCCAGCGGACACATCGTGGTAGGCTACGAGCAGTACTTC.

V and J are TRBV30 and TRBJ2-1; TRBD2 agrees at 7 bases. The length of the CDR3 is 14 residues. V lost 3 bases and J lost 2; bases outside the gene matches: 4. Per the germline V gene, CDR1 is GTSNPN and CDR2 is SVGIG (reference sequence). The CDR3 loop is CAWSVGTTYNEQFF. The CDR3 bases are TGTGCCTGGAGCGTCGGGACTACCTACAATGAGCAGTTCTTC.

This chain links TRBV6-5 with TRBJ1-1, with TRBD1 matching over 11 bases. Germline values: CDR1 MNHEY, CDR2 SVGAGI. V lost 7 bases to trimming and J lost 5 bases; unmatched junction nucleotides: 9. There are 15 residues in the CDR3. The CDR3, as DNA: TGTGCCAGCAATCAGTGGACAGGGGGCAGGACTGAAGCTTTCTTT. The encoded protein is CASNQWTGGRTEAFF.

V gene TRBV19 combines with J gene TRBJ2-7; 10 positions match TRBD1. V shed 7 bases, J shed 7 bases, and the junction held 10 bases outside the gene matches. The CDR3 is 14 amino acids. Per germline, CDR1 LNHDA and CDR2 SQIVND (reference sequence). The CDR3: CASIPDRGSTEQYF. In DNA form, the CDR3 reads TGTGCCAGTATCCCGGACAGGGGGTCTACGGAGCAGTACTTC.

The chain employs TRBV29-1 and TRBJ2-5; the D gene is possibly TRBD1 (6 bases). V was pared by 2 bases and J by 2 bases, with 12 bases between. The length of the CDR3 is 14 residues. From germline, CDR1 is SQVTM and CDR2 ANQGSEA. The CDR3 nucleotides read TGCAGCGTTGAAATCCAGGGGTGGCAAGAGACCCAGTACTTC. Its protein is CSVEIQGWQETQYF.

The chain is built from TRBV4-1 and TRBJ2-7; TRBD2 aligns across 14 bases. Germline trimming cut 4 bases from V and 2 bases from J; bases unmatched to any gene: 13. Germline-derived CDR1 and CDR2 are MGHRA and YSYEKL. The CDR3 extends over 19 amino acids. DNA of the CDR3: TGCGCCAGCAGCCGAGAGCCTCCGGGACTAGCGGGAGTCGCCTACGAGCAGTACTTC. Protein sequence: CASSREPPGLAGVAYEQYF.

The count of this clone is one. The chain uses TRBV4-1 and TRBJ2-3, with 8 positions matching TRBD2. The CDR3 length is 19 residues. Germline lookup yields CDR1 MGHRA and CDR2 YSYEKL. Unmatched junction bases numbered 12, after V lost 0 bases and J lost 1 base. The CDR3 loop reads CASSQDYFRREVGTDTQYF. The CDR3 DNA reads as TGCGCCAGCAGCCAAGATTATTTTAGGCGGGAGGTGGGCACAGATACGCAGTATTTT.

This clone was detected only once. This chain links TRBV6-5 with TRBJ2-7; perhaps TRBD1 as D (5 bases). This CDR3 is 13 amino acids long. Trimming pared 9 bases from V and 1 base from J, leaving 13 bases between. CDR1 MNHEY and CDR2 SVGAGI come from the germline V gene. CDR3 protein: CASIDSTSYEQYF. For the CDR3, the DNA is TGTGCCAGTATCGACAGTACATCCTACGAGCAGTACTTC.

The chain is built from TRBV30 and TRBJ1-5; D remains unclear. V was clipped by 4 bases and J by 5 bases, with 15 bases between them. This CDR3 region has 14 residues. The V gene's germline CDR1 is GTSNPN and CDR2 SVGIG (reference sequence). CDR3 sequence reads: CAWKVKGRDQPQHF. CDR3 nucleotides: TGTGCCTGGAAGGTTAAAGGGAGGGATCAGCCCCAGCATTTT.

The J gene is TRBJ2-5, the V gene TRBV6-1, with 7 positions matching TRBD1. V gave up 4 bases and J gave up 4 bases; unmatched junction bases: 6. Per the germline V gene, CDR1 is MNHNS and CDR2 is SASEGT. The CDR3 is 14 amino acids. CDR3 coding DNA: TGTGCCAGCAGTGGGGGGACAGTAACAGAGACCCAGTACTTC. Its translation is CASSGGTVTETQYF.

This chain links TRBV5-1 with TRBJ2-1; D not resolved. CDR3 length equals 14 residues. The germline V gene encodes CDR1 SGHRS and CDR2 YFSETQ. V was clipped by 0 bases and J by 5 bases, with 9 bases between them. The CDR3 is CASSLVLSNNEQFF. In DNA, the CDR3 is TGCGCCAGCAGCTTGGTTCTATCGAACAATGAGCAGTTCTTC.

The chain joins TRBV11-2 to TRBJ1-4, with D unclear. Germline assignment: CDR1 SGHAT and CDR2 FQNNGV. The V and J ends lost 5 bases and 8 bases respectively, with 9 bases between them. The CDR3 is 12 amino acids. The CDR3 protein is CASSLTGEKLFF. As DNA, the CDR3 is TGTGCCAGCAGCCTCACGGGGGAAAAACTGTTTTTT.

Turning to this clone: The junction does not match germline at one end; this may be a read error. Within the sample, other DNA sequences also encode this same CDR3. V usage is TRBV30 and J usage is TRBJ2-7; D remains ambiguous. This CDR3 is 12 amino acids long. From germline, CDR1 is GTSNPN and CDR2 SVGIG (reference sequence). CDR3 residues: CAWSYGFNEQYF. The CDR3 DNA reads as TGTGCCTGGAGCTACGGGTTTAACGAGCAGTACTTT.

V usage is TRBV19 and J usage is TRBJ2-7; D ambiguous. The ends were cut back, 7 bases at V and 3 bases at J, with 4 bases in the middle. Germline CDR1 LNHDA, CDR2 SQIVND (reference sequence). This CDR3 is 10 amino acids long. CDR3 nucleotide sequence: TGTGCCAGTACCTTCTACGAGCAGTACTTC. Its protein is CASTFYEQYF. The full variable domain, its missing parts supplied by reference TRBV19 and TRBJ2-7, is DGGITQSPKYLFRKEGQNVTLSCEQNLNHDAMYWYRQDPGQGLRLIYYSQIVNDFQKGDIAEGYSVSREKKESFPLTVTSAQKNPTAFYLCASTFYEQYFGPGTRLTVT.

The V call is TRBV2, the J call TRBJ1-5; a possible D gene is TRBD1 (5 bases). V dropped 7 bases and J dropped 6 bases, with 16 bases sitting between them. The germline V gene has CDR1 SNHLY and CDR2 FYNNEI. The CDR3 covers 14 residues. The CDR3 DNA follows: TGTGCCAGCACCTCCGGGGGGGGAGGTCAGCCCCAGCATTTT. It translates to CASTSGGGGQPQHF.

J is TRBJ2-3 and V is TRBV11-2, with TRBD2 matching 7 bases. This CDR3 has 13 residues. V lost 6 bases and J lost 0; bases outside the gene matches: 0. The germline V gene has CDR1 SGHAT and CDR2 FQNNGV. The CDR3, as DNA: TGTGCCAGCAGTAGCGGGAGCACAGATACGCAGTATTTT. It specifies CASSSGSTDTQYF.

This clone showed up just once. This chain joins TRBV15 and TRBJ2-2; the match to TRBD2 covers 7 bases. The CDR3 loop spans 17 amino acids. The V gene's germline CDR1 is LNHNV and CDR2 YYDKDF (reference sequence). J lost 1 base, V lost 9 bases, and 14 bases had no gene match. CDR3 bases: TGTGCCACTACTAACCTCGGGGCTAGCGGGAACACCGGGGAGCTGTTTTTT. Encoded protein: CATTNLGASGNTGELFF.

In the case of this clone: The same CDR3 is also encoded by other DNA sequences in this sample. The chain recombines TRBV4-2 with TRBJ2-3, with D unclear. Germline values: CDR1 LGHNA, CDR2 YNFKEQ. Trimming removed 0 bases from V and 2 bases from J, with 9 bases in between. This CDR3 spans 15 amino acids. Written as DNA, the CDR3 is TGTGCCAGCAGCCAAGACCGCGGCAACACAGATACGCAGTATTTT. Protein: CASSQDRGNTDTQYF.

The chain recombines TRBV6-5 with TRBJ2-5; a weak D match, TRBD1 (6 bases). Matching the DNA end better, TRBJ2-7 makes the J call doubtful. The CDR3 extends over 15 amino acids. Germline V CDR1 and CDR2: MNHEY, SVGAGI. The CDR3 sequence: CASSRLSGEPYEQYF. The CDR3 DNA reads as TGTGCCAGCAGCCGGTTATCAGGGGAACCCTACGAGCAGTACTTC.

The rearrangement joins TRBV5-1 to TRBJ2-1, with TRBD1 identical over 7 bases. Germline CDR1 is SGHRS and CDR2 is YFSETQ. The ends lost 0 bases at V and 4 bases at J; junction bases unmatched: 7. This CDR3 has 16 amino acids. CDR3 nucleotides: TGCGCCAGCAGCTTGGAACCGGGACAGTTTTACAATGAGCAGTTCTTC. Translating gives CASSLEPGQFYNEQFF.